This is a list of T cell receptor beta chains from one sample in a study of blood T cell repertoires in COVID-19. Data came from immunoSEQ multiplex PCR; TCRdb stores just in-frame clones and leaves some out. Of 180,000 or so clones listed, more than 75% were seen once; the top ten hold around 7.9%. Sequencing input: peripheral blood. The receptors originated from a woman between 50 and 59 years old with active or convalescent COVID-19. Each CDR3 is given with its conserved first and last residue. The D gene is left open where the match is weak. Rows give clone size only sometimes, using once, few, many, or a class for an expanded clone.

V: TRBV7-2; D: .; size: .; J: TRBJ1-2; DNA: TGTGCCAGCAGCTTTAATCAGGCTAACTATGGCTACACCTTC; CDR3: CASSFNQANYGYTF
V: TRBV24-1; D: .; size: .; J: TRBJ2-7; DNA: TGTGCCACCAGTGACCCGGTAGACTCCTACGAGCAGTACTTC; CDR3: CATSDPVDSYEQYF
V: TRBV29-1; D: TRBD1; size: .; J: TRBJ2-7; DNA: TGCAGCGTTGAAGGGGACAGGGTAGGCTACGAGCAGTACTTC; CDR3: CSVEGDRVGYEQYF
V: TRBV19; D: TRBD2; size: .; J: TRBJ2-5; DNA: TGTGCCAGCCGCGAGACTAGCGTTGGGGTGGAGACCCAGTACTTC; CDR3: CASRETSVGVETQYF
V: TRBV5-1; D: .; size: .; J: TRBJ2-5; DNA: TGCGCCAGCAGCTATATATTGGGAGAGGCCCAGTACTTC; CDR3: CASSYILGEAQYF
V: TRBV4-2; D: TRBD2; size: .; J: TRBJ2-7; DNA: TGTGCCAGCAGCCGAAAGACTAGCGGTCCCATCTACGAGCAGTACTTC; CDR3: CASSRKTSGPIYEQYF
V: TRBV20-1; D: TRBD1; size: .; J: TRBJ1-2; DNA: TGCAGTGCTAGTCGACCAGGGGGTTGGGGCTATGGCTACACCTTC; CDR3: CSASRPGGWGYGYTF
V: TRBV30; D: TRBD2; size: few; J: TRBJ2-7; DNA: TGTGCCTGGAGTACGGGACTAGCCTTGGAGCAGTACTTC; CDR3: CAWSTGLALEQYF
V: TRBV5-5; D: .; size: .; J: TRBJ2-5; DNA: TGTGCCAGCAGCTTAGCGGTCCGGCAAGAGACCCAGTACTTC; CDR3: CASSLAVRQETQYF
V: TRBV7-9; D: .; size: .; J: TRBJ1-3; DNA: TGTGCCAGCAGCTTAGTGGCAGGGACTGGAAACACCATATATTTT; CDR3: CASSLVAGTGNTIYF
V: TRBV28; D: TRBD2; size: .; J: TRBJ2-2; DNA: TGTGCCAGCAGTTTAGGCGGGGGGCACACCGGGGAGCTGTTTTTT; CDR3: CASSLGGGHTGELFF
V: TRBV11-3; D: TRBD2; size: .; J: TRBJ2-3; DNA: TGTGCCAGCAGCTTATTTCCGGGACTAGCGGGAGGCCAGGGAGATACGCAGTATTTT; CDR3: CASSLFPGLAGGQGDTQYF
V: TRBV14; D: .; size: .; J: TRBJ2-6; DNA: TGTGCCAGCAGCCAACCAGGACATTCCTCTGGGGCCAACGTCCTGACTTTC; CDR3: CASSQPGHSSGANVLTF
V: TRBV4-3; D: .; size: .; J: TRBJ2-2; DNA: TGCGCCAGCAGCCAAGATCAAATGGGGGAGCTGTTTTTT; CDR3: CASSQDQMGELFF
V: TRBV13; D: TRBD1; size: .; J: TRBJ2-7; DNA: TGTGCCAGCAGCCAGACAGGGGCCTACTACGAGCAGTACTTC; CDR3: CASSQTGAYYEQYF
V: TRBV3-1/TRBV3-2; D: .; size: .; J: TRBJ1-2; DNA: TGTGCCAGCAGCCCCCGAGAAAGGACTCGCCGTTATTCTTTC; CDR3: CASSPRERTRRYSF
V: TRBV5-1; D: .; size: .; J: TRBJ2-2; DNA: TGCGCCAGCAGCTTGGTATTCGGGGCCGGGGAGCTGTTTTTT; CDR3: CASSLVFGAGELFF
V: TRBV18; D: .; size: .; J: TRBJ1-6; DNA: TGTGCCAGCTCACCCTCCGACGGGGGAGGTAATTCACCCCTCCACTTT; CDR3: CASSPSDGGGNSPLHF
V: TRBV11-3; D: TRBD1; size: .; J: TRBJ2-1; DNA: TGTGCCAGCAGCCAAGGGGGGACAGGGCACAATGAGCAGTTCTTC; CDR3: CASSQGGTGHNEQFF
V: TRBV7-9; D: TRBD1; size: few; J: TRBJ1-5; DNA: TGTGCCAGCAGCTTAGTCGGCAGGGGGCATCGACAGCCCCAGCATTTT; CDR3: CASSLVGRGHRQPQHF
V: TRBV6-5; D: TRBD2; size: .; J: TRBJ2-5; DNA: TGTGCCAGCACTCGGACTAGTCGGGAGACCCAGTACTTC; CDR3: CASTRTSRETQYF
V: TRBV5-1; D: TRBD1; size: .; J: TRBJ1-1; DNA: TGCGCCAGCAGCTTGGTACAGGGGAGCACTGAAGCTTTCTTT; CDR3: CASSLVQGSTEAFF
V: TRBV27; D: .; size: .; J: TRBJ1-6; DNA: TGTGCCAGCAGTTTTCGGGGGTATAATTCACCCCTCCACTTT; CDR3: CASSFRGYNSPLHF
V: TRBV3-1/TRBV3-2; D: TRBD1; size: .; J: TRBJ2-3; DNA: TGTGCCAGCAGCCCATCAGGGGGCCTCTTGTCGGATACGCAGTATTTT; CDR3: CASSPSGGLLSDTQYF
V: TRBV5-4; D: TRBD2; size: .; J: TRBJ2-1; DNA: TGTGCCAGCAGCTTGGCTAGCGGGGGCGACGAGCAGTTCTTC; CDR3: CASSLASGGDEQFF
V: TRBV7-2; D: TRBD1; size: .; J: TRBJ1-6; DNA: TGTGCCAGCAGCTCCGTGGGGACAGGTTTGGTTTCACCCCTCCACTTT; CDR3: CASSSVGTGLVSPLHF
V: TRBV4-2; D: .; size: .; J: TRBJ1-4; DNA: TGTGCCAGCAGCCGAGCTACCCCGGCGGGATCTAATGAAAAACTGTTTTTT; CDR3: CASSRATPAGSNEKLFF
V: TRBV27; D: TRBD1; size: .; J: TRBJ1-2; DNA: TGTGCCAGCAGTATTGCCGGGACAGCCTATGGCTACACCTTC; CDR3: CASSIAGTAYGYTF
V: TRBV28; D: .; size: .; J: TRBJ2-7; DNA: TGTGCCAGCTCACCGGGTCTAGTCTACGAGCAGTACTTC; CDR3: CASSPGLVYEQYF
V: TRBV4-2; D: TRBD1; size: many; J: TRBJ1-2; DNA: TGTGCCAGCAGCCAAGATGCTCGCGGACAGGGGGCTGGCACCTTC; CDR3: CASSQDARGQGAGTF
V: TRBV19; D: .; size: .; J: TRBJ2-3; DNA: TGTGCCAGTAGCTTCTGGACACTTGGCACAGATACGCAGTATTTT; CDR3: CASSFWTLGTDTQYF
V: TRBV3-1/TRBV3-2; D: TRBD2; size: .; J: TRBJ2-7; DNA: TGTGCCAGCAGCTTGCGGGAGTCGTCCTACGAGCAGTACTTC; CDR3: CASSLRESSYEQYF
V: TRBV19; D: TRBD1; size: .; J: TRBJ2-7; DNA: TGTGCCAGTAGTATAGGGGGACAGGGTTTTGTGCAGTACTTC; CDR3: CASSIGGQGFVQYF
V: TRBV2; D: .; size: .; J: TRBJ2-3; DNA: TGTGCCACTTTAGGGTGGGAGCGGAGAGATACGCAGTATTTT; CDR3: CATLGWERRDTQYF
V: TRBV27; D: TRBD1; size: .; J: TRBJ1-2; DNA: TGTGCCAGCAGTCAAACACGGGACAGGGGGCGGTATGGCTACACCTTC; CDR3: CASSQTRDRGRYGYTF
V: TRBV30; D: TRBD2; size: few; J: TRBJ2-1; DNA: TGTGCCTGGAGCCTCGGGGCTAGCGGGAGAGACGATGAGCAGTTCTTC; CDR3: CAWSLGASGRDDEQFF
V: TRBV19; D: .; size: .; J: TRBJ2-2; DNA: TGTGCCAGTAGGTTTCAGGGGGGAGCCGCCGGGGAGCTGTTTTTT; CDR3: CASRFQGGAAGELFF
V: TRBV25-1; D: TRBD1; size: .; J: TRBJ1-1; DNA: TGTGCCAGCACACCGACAGGGAGCATGAACACTGAAGCTTTCTTT; CDR3: CASTPTGSMNTEAFF
V: TRBV25-1; D: TRBD1; size: .; J: TRBJ2-1; DNA: TGTGCCAGCAGTAGACAGGGGCATGAGCAGTTCTTC; CDR3: CASSRQGHEQFF
V: TRBV18; D: .; size: .; J: TRBJ2-5; DNA: TGTGCCAGCTCACCAACTCGACAAGAGACCCAGTACTTC; CDR3: CASSPTRQETQYF
V: TRBV19; D: TRBD1; size: .; J: TRBJ1-5; DNA: TGTGCCAGTAGTATATGGGACAGGGCCGATCAGCCCCAGCATTTT; CDR3: CASSIWDRADQPQHF
V: TRBV30; D: .; size: .; J: TRBJ1-3; DNA: TGTGCCTGGAGTGTAAACGAGAACACCATATATTTT; CDR3: CAWSVNENTIYF
V: TRBV18; D: .; size: .; J: TRBJ1-4; DNA: TGTGCCAGCTCACCAGTGACAGCAACTAATGAAAAACTGTTTTTT; CDR3: CASSPVTATNEKLFF
V: TRBV19; D: TRBD1; size: .; J: TRBJ1-1; DNA: TGTGCCAGTAGGAGTCCGGGACAGGGGAACACTGAAGCTTTCTTT; CDR3: CASRSPGQGNTEAFF
V: TRBV3-1/TRBV3-2; D: TRBD2; size: .; J: TRBJ2-5; DNA: TGTGCCAGCAGCTCATTTCCTGGACTAGCGGGGGGAGAGGAGACCCAGTACTTC; CDR3: CASSSFPGLAGGEETQYF
V: TRBV28; D: .; size: .; J: TRBJ1-6; DNA: TGTGCCAGCAGCCCCCATAGCTCCGGTAATTCACCCCTCCACTTT; CDR3: CASSPHSSGNSPLHF
V: TRBV7-8; D: .; size: once; J: TRBJ2-2; DNA: TGTGCCAGCAGCCGAGGGGGGAGGGAGAACACCGGGGAGCTGTTTTTT; CDR3: CASSRGGRENTGELFF
V: TRBV27; D: .; size: .; J: TRBJ1-1; DNA: TGTGCCAGCAGGGCGGACAGAAACACTGAAGCTTTCTTT; CDR3: CASRADRNTEAFF
V: TRBV19; D: .; size: .; J: TRBJ1-6; DNA: TGTGCCAGTAGTATTTCGGGGTTTAATTCACCCCTCCACTTT; CDR3: CASSISGFNSPLHF
V: TRBV6-5; D: TRBD2; size: .; J: TRBJ2-1; DNA: TGTGCCAGCAGTTACTCGGAGCGGGAGAGTGAGCAGTTCTTC; CDR3: CASSYSERESEQFF
V: TRBV10-3; D: .; size: .; J: TRBJ1-5; DNA: TGTGCCATCAGTGAGTCACACGGGACATATGATATGCAGCCCCAGCATTTT; CDR3: CAISESHGTYDMQPQHF
V: TRBV15; D: .; size: .; J: TRBJ2-2; DNA: TGTGCCACCAGCAGAGATCCCGGGGGACCGAGTACCGGGGAGCTGTTTTTT; CDR3: CATSRDPGGPSTGELFF
V: TRBV3-1/TRBV3-2; D: .; size: .; J: TRBJ1-2; DNA: TGTGCCAGCAGCCAAGGTGCAGGGTCGGGTGGCTACACCTTC; CDR3: CASSQGAGSGGYTF
V: TRBV27; D: .; size: .; J: TRBJ1-3; DNA: TGTGCCAGCAGTTTACGGGGGGGAAACACCATATATTTT; CDR3: CASSLRGGNTIYF
V: TRBV25-1; D: .; size: .; J: TRBJ1-6; DNA: TGTGCCAGCAGTGCATCGGTCGCCTATAATTCACCCCTCCACTTT; CDR3: CASSASVAYNSPLHF
V: TRBV5-4; D: TRBD1; size: once; J: TRBJ2-1; DNA: TGTGCCAGCAGCCTGCAGGGGGCGACAAGGAATGAGCAGTTCTTC; CDR3: CASSLQGATRNEQFF
V: TRBV5-1; D: .; size: few; J: TRBJ1-1; DNA: TGCGCCAGCAGCTTAGAGGCAGGGCGGAACACTGAAGCTTTCTTT; CDR3: CASSLEAGRNTEAFF
V: TRBV13; D: .; size: .; J: TRBJ1-1; DNA: TGTGCCAGCAGCTTAGTTCAGGCGTTGGGCGTTATGAACACTGAAGCTTTCTTT; CDR3: CASSLVQALGVMNTEAFF
V: TRBV10-3; D: TRBD2; size: .; J: TRBJ2-7; DNA: TGTGCCATCAGGGCAGGGCGGGAGAAGGACGAGCAGTACTTC; CDR3: CAIRAGREKDEQYF
V: TRBV24-1; D: TRBD2; size: .; J: TRBJ2-1; DNA: TGTGCCACCAGTGACCCCGCGCGGGGGAAGCAGTTCTTC; CDR3: CATSDPARGKQFF